Below are 20 T cell receptor beta chains sequenced from a single sample in a study of CD8 T cells in Susac syndrome. A quantity of about 0.5 to 1 ug RNA underwent reverse transcription using random hexamers. TCRdb re-derived calls from the immunoSEQ multiplex PCR reads in MiXCR, one entry per CDR3 protein. The data hold about 180,000 distinct CDR3 sequences, with 95% to 97% observed a single time. Specimen: CD4+ T cells from PBMCs. Receptor source: a human donor with Susac syndrome.

The sample holds one count of this clonotype. V gene TRBV29-1 combines with J gene TRBJ2-2; the D gene is possibly TRBD1 (6 bases). The ends were cut back, 5 bases at V and 4 bases at J, with 14 bases in the middle. Germline V CDR1 and CDR2: SQVTM, ANQGSEA. This CDR3 is 14 amino acids long. DNA for the CDR3: TGCAGCGTTCTACAGGACAGACCCACCGGGGAGCTGTTTTTT. It codes for CSVLQDRPTGELFF.

The rearrangement joins TRBV28 to TRBJ2-7; D uncertain. The germline CDR1 and CDR2 sequences are MDHEN and SYDVKM. Trimming removed 7 bases at V and 6 bases at J, with 22 bases between. The CDR3 runs 15 residues. This chain's CDR3 is CASTKRSLASFEQYF. In nucleotides, the CDR3 is TGTGCCAGCACCAAACGGAGTCTGGCAAGCTTCGAGCAGTACTTC.

CDR3 loop: CASSQGGNQPQHF. The CDR3 bases are TGTGCCAGCAGCCAGGGTGGCAATCAGCCCCAGCATTTT. This rearrangement joins TRBV14 to TRBJ1-5, with D hard to call. CDR1 SGHDN and CDR2 FVKESK come from the germline V gene. This CDR3 is 13 amino acids long. V lost 3 bases to trimming and J lost 2 bases, with 5 bases between them.

The chain recombines TRBV24-1 with TRBJ2-4; the D is unclear. Trimming pared 3 bases from V and 6 bases from J, leaving 11 bases between. Looked up from germline, CDR1 is KGHDR and CDR2 is SFDVKD. This CDR3 has 14 residues. In DNA, the CDR3 is TGTGCCACCAGTGATCCTGGACGGACAAACATTCAGTACTTC. This encodes CATSDPGRTNIQYF.

The chain employs TRBV9 and TRBJ2-5; D is perhaps TRBD2 (6 bases). The CDR3 spans 15 residues. Trimming left V 4 bases short and J 3 bases short, with 16 bases between. Looked up from germline, CDR1 is SGDLS and CDR2 is YYNGEE. In nucleotides, the CDR3 is TGTGCCAGCAGCACCCGCGGGACTCCCGAAGAGACCCAGTACTTC. It yields the protein CASSTRGTPEETQYF.

The chain combines TRBV20-1 with TRBJ2-4, with 12 bases fitting TRBD2. Germline V CDR1 and CDR2: DFQATT, SNEGSKA (reference sequence). The CDR3 loop spans 15 amino acids. J gave up 0 bases and V 7 bases, and 4 bases lay outside the gene matches. The CDR3 DNA follows: TGCAGTGAACTAGCGGGGGGTCTAGCCAAAAACATTCAGTACTTC. Its protein product is CSELAGGLAKNIQYF.

This clonotype was recorded only once. This sequence joins TRBV24-1 and TRBJ2-5, with 14 bases aligning to TRBD2. Germline loops: CDR1 KGHDR, CDR2 SFDVKD. The V segment lost 4 bases and the J segment 5 bases; nucleotides outside the gene matches: 5. The CDR3 sequence is 16 residues long. The CDR3 reads CATSETSGRVGETQYF. The DNA of the CDR3 is TGTGCCACCAGTGAGACTAGCGGGAGGGTTGGTGAGACCCAGTACTTC.

This chain uses TRBV28 with TRBJ2-7; unclear D gene. The ends were cut back, 7 bases at V and 6 bases at J, with 16 bases in the middle. Per the germline V gene, CDR1 is MDHEN and CDR2 is SYDVKM. The CDR3 covers 13 residues. In DNA form, the CDR3 reads TGTGCCAGCATGGACCTACGCATCGGCGAGCAGTACTTC. Encoded protein: CASMDLRIGEQYF.

CDR3 amino acids: CSASGRASVGELFF. The CDR3 coding sequence is TGCAGTGCTAGCGGGAGGGCCTCGGTCGGGGAGCTGTTTTTT. The chain carries TRBV20-1 and TRBJ2-2; TRBD2 matches 8 bases. Germline-derived CDR1 and CDR2 are DFQATT and SNEGSKA (reference sequence). CDR3 size: 14 residues. V lost 3 bases to trimming and J lost 7 bases; unmatched junction nucleotides: 7.

The J gene is TRBJ2-1, the V gene TRBV18; D not certain. This CDR3 region has 14 residues. The V and J ends lost 0 bases and 5 bases respectively, with 8 bases between them. Germline CDR1 reads KGHSH; CDR2 reads LQKENI. CDR3 in amino acids: CASSPPSWNNEQFF. CDR3 sequence (DNA): TGTGCCAGCTCACCACCCTCCTGGAACAATGAGCAGTTCTTC.

This sequence joins TRBV19 and TRBJ1-5, with D unresolved. Germline V CDR1 and CDR2: LNHDA, SQIVND (reference sequence). This CDR3 is 13 amino acids long. V was clipped by 3 bases and J by 4 bases, with 7 bases between them. CDR3 coding DNA: TGTGCCAGTAGTATGGGAGTTAATCAGCCCCAGCATTTT. It codes for CASSMGVNQPQHF.

This sequence joins TRBV24-1 and TRBJ2-5; tentative D call: TRBD2 (6 bases). Trimming stripped 3 bases from V and 1 base from J, with 11 bases between. Germline V gene data show CDR1 as KGHDR and CDR2 as SFDVKD. The CDR3 length is 15 residues. The CDR3 reads CATSDTGVFQETQYF. As DNA, the CDR3 is TGTGCCACCAGTGATACGGGGGTTTTCCAAGAGACCCAGTACTTC.

V is TRBV28 and J is TRBJ2-5, with TRBD1 matching 8 bases. The CDR3 extends over 14 amino acids. Unmatched junction bases numbered 8, after V lost 6 bases and J lost 5 bases. Per germline, CDR1 MDHEN and CDR2 SYDVKM. CDR3 in DNA: TGTGCCAGCAGCGGGGGACAGGCGGGTGAGACCCAGTACTTC. Translating gives CASSGGQAGETQYF.

J is TRBJ2-4 and V is TRBV6-5; possible D gene TRBD1, 7 bases. Germline CDR1 MNHEY, CDR2 SVGAGI. This CDR3 is 15 amino acids long. Trimming took 0 bases from V and 6 from J, leaving 12 bases between them. The CDR3: CASSYSSGGLNIQYF. The CDR3 coding sequence is TGTGCCAGCAGTTACTCGTCAGGGGGGCTAAACATTCAGTACTTC.

This clonotype was detected only a few times. This chain links TRBV30 with TRBJ2-1; 8 nucleotides line up with TRBD1. Looked up from germline, CDR1 is GTSNPN and CDR2 is SVGIG (reference sequence). The CDR3 totals 12 residues. V lost 7 bases to trimming and J lost 4 bases; unmatched junction nucleotides: 3. The CDR3 DNA reads TGTGCCTCTGGACAGGGATACAATGAGCAGTTCTTC. It is translated as CASGQGYNEQFF. Full variable domain (missing parts from reference TRBV30 and TRBJ2-1): SQTIHQWPATLVQPVGSPLSLECTVEGTSNPNLYWYRQAAGRGLQLLFYSVGIGQISSEVPQNLSASRPQDRQFILSSKKLLLSDSGFYLCASGQGYNEQFFGPGTRLTVL.

The chain carries TRBV5-1 and TRBJ2-5, with TRBD1 identical over 8 bases. Losses at the gene ends were 1 base for V and 5 bases for J; bases not matched to a gene: 7. From germline, CDR1 is SGHRS and CDR2 YFSETQ. This CDR3 is 15 amino acids long. CDR3 region: CASSLTRGPTETQYF. The CDR3 DNA is TGCGCCAGCAGCTTGACCAGGGGGCCAACGGAGACCCAGTACTTC.

The CDR3 loop is CATKDRGGANVLTF. CDR3 nucleotides: TGTGCCACCAAGGACAGGGGTGGGGCCAACGTCCTGACTTTC. The chain has TRBV15 and TRBJ2-6; 9 bases match TRBD1. J lost 3 bases, V lost 7 bases, and 1 base had no gene match. In germline, CDR1 is LNHNV, CDR2 YYDKDF (reference sequence). The CDR3 runs 14 residues.

The V and J genes are TRBV15 and TRBJ2-5; D is possibly TRBD2 (5 bases). CDR1 is LNHNV and CDR2 is YYDKDF in the germline V gene (reference sequence). The CDR3 loop spans 13 amino acids. V shed 4 bases and J shed 7 bases, with 13 bases lying between them. The CDR3 region is CATSNVPEGTQYF. CDR3 bases: TGTGCCACCAGCAACGTACCCGAGGGGACCCAGTACTTC.

The genes are TRBV29-1 and TRBJ2-1; D unclear. CDR3 length: 14 amino acids. V lost 3 bases, J lost 3 bases, and 12 bases lay in between. Germline assignment: CDR1 SQVTM and CDR2 ANQGSEA. Here the CDR3 reads CSVDFTGLYNEQFF. DNA of the CDR3: TGCAGCGTTGACTTCACGGGCCTCTACAATGAGCAGTTCTTC.

This chain uses TRBV5-1 with TRBJ1-2; a weak D match, TRBD1 (6 bases). The CDR3 length is 14 residues. Looked up from germline, CDR1 is SGHRS and CDR2 is YFSETQ. Trimming stripped 4 bases from V and 3 bases from J, with 13 bases between. In DNA form, the CDR3 reads TGCGCCAGCAGCAACGCAGGGGTGCACTATGGCTACACCTTC. Its translation is CASSNAGVHYGYTF.